A selection of T cell receptor beta chains follows, all from one sample in a study of response to subunit inactivated influenza vaccine. TCRdb fed the RT-PCR reads into MiXCR, producing one record per CDR3 protein. This sample has roughly 790,000 distinct CDR3 sequences, with approximately 22% found just once. The sequencing here drew on PBMCs from blood, taken less than 6 days after vaccination. All receptors come from a man aged 50-59 years who received an inactivated influenza vaccine. The CDR3 runs from the conserved cysteine through the conserved F or W. Each record gives: V gene, CDR3 length, clone size, CDR3 protein. The size of a clone is reported for some rows only, either as once, few or many, or as a class for expanded clones.

TRBV6-1	15	few	CASRETSGTSYEQYF
TRBV20-1	16	.	CSAERTSGFFYNEQFF
TRBV20-1	14	few	CSARGYPGKETQYF
TRBV6-5	11	.	CASTFKYEQYF
TRBV7-2	14	.	CASSLGTGGRAQYF
TRBV20-1	13	few	CSARVRQLNGYTF
TRBV11-2	13	few	CASSLDLRSTQYF
TRBV5-6	13	few	CASSWGRHYEQYF
TRBV2	11	few	CASTSTGVAFF
TRBV7-2	14	few	CASSLEHGATEAFF
TRBV4-3	13	many	CASSNHGGNEQFF
TRBV6-1	16	.	CASSGLAERGAGELFF
TRBV5-1	16	few	CASKNGSLAGAGEQFF
TRBV9	17	few	CASSPRGAGGFTDTQYF
TRBV6-2/TRBV6-3	16	.	CASSYEYRGANQPQHF
TRBV27	15	.	CASSPLGEGRQMQYF
TRBV29-1	11	few	CSAGSAGEVFF
TRBV29-1	13	few	CSVEDNGFAEQYF
TRBV7-9	14	few	CASSPGTTYREQYF
TRBV29-1	13	many	CSGRTADYNEQFF
TRBV5-5	13	.	CASSPQGIYEQYF
TRBV12-3/TRBV12-4	16	many	CASSFDRGRPSYEQYF
TRBV28	15	.	CASSLWRLQAYEQYF
TRBV5-1	13	few	CASSLFRGDTQYF
TRBV7-9	15	.	CASSPGGLYNQPQHF
TRBV28	15	.	CASSLWALEGSPLHF
TRBV29-1	12	few	CSVAGTAYEQYF
TRBV4-2	17	few	CASSQDLGLAGGNEQYF
TRBV7-2	15	few	CASSLLPRRPGTQYF
TRBV6-5	13	few	CASSYSPGNEQYF
TRBV5-6	14	.	CASSLGDRGDEAFF
TRBV11-2	17	few	CASSSLGTSDGTGELFF
TRBV5-1	14	few	CASSSAVAKNIQYF
TRBV29-1	13	few	CSVALNSNQPQHF
TRBV20-1	15	.	CSASGRLIVSYEQYF
TRBV7-6	17	few	CASSHNAQGRGTDTQYF
TRBV20-1	10	many	CSAKQETQYF
TRBV12-3/TRBV12-4	14	.	CASSLVGSFNEQYF
TRBV3-1	16	.	CASSQMRTGGSWEQYF
TRBV7-2	15	.	CASSSSGQPYQPQHF
TRBV20-1	15	.	CSAKAGGSRTDTQYF
TRBV6-5	15	.	CASSYSLTGHHEQFF
TRBV9	15	.	CASSMGPGLDYEQYF
TRBV4-3	13	few	CASSQDAQETQYF
TRBV12-3/TRBV12-4	14	few	CASSFAQGGNTIYF
TRBV7-3	16	few	CASSLAGQGQRDTQYF
TRBV19	15	.	CASSINTGPNNEQFF
TRBV28	15	.	CASSPTGRSGETQYF
TRBV7-2	14	.	CASSLGPTRHEQFF
TRBV5-6	16	.	CASSYRWGRERDTQYF
TRBV7-2	14	.	CASSLLGRVDEQYF
TRBV20-1	19	few	CSASAGSRGRLHADNEQFF
TRBV5-1	16	.	CASSSRGETYNSPLHF